This TCR beta chain was sequenced for a study of tumor-infiltrating lymphocytes in primary liver carcinoma. As concerns this clonotype: A read error may explain this, as a much larger clone is one base away. As the CDR3 is not closed by the conserved phenylalanine or tryptophan, this likely results from a read error.

This CDR3 is built from 15 residues. With V trimmed by 4 bases and J by 8 bases, 8 bases remained unmatched. Germline V gene data show CDR1 as MNHEY and CDR2 as SVGAGI. Germline DNA was also extracted, and blood RNA derived from unsorted whole blood. From approximately 450 ng total RNA, TCR beta cDNA was generated with a primer in the constant region. Construction of TCR beta libraries relied on three successive nested multiplex PCR rounds employing slightly modified ARM-PCR. TRBV1-TRBV30 forward primers paired with a C-beta reverse primer drove the first two PCR rounds, approximately 11 cycles each. TCRdb itself ran the multiplex PCR reads through MiXCR, one entry per CDR3 protein. The repertoire includes fewer than 400,000 distinct CDR3 sequences, around three fifths of them detected once, and approximately 9% sits in the top ten.

The sequence was obtained from a man in his forties with primary liver carcinoma and hepatitis B virus infection. The chain links TRBV6-5 to TRBJ1-4, with 9 bases aligning to TRBD1. Material for sequencing was peripheral blood. The CDR3 sequence: CASSFYRGLGEKLFS. In nucleotides, the CDR3 is TGTGCCAGCAGTTTTTACAGGGGGCTCGGGGAAAAACTGTTTTCT.